The entry that follows covers one TCR beta chain sequence. The antigen remains undetermined. The data stem from a study of OX40 agonist ivuxolimab in advanced cancers. Study-level information: Patients in the trial were receiving intravenous ivuxolimab every 2 weeks, at doses of 0.01 to 10 mg/kg. Prior therapy, whether anti-PD-1, anti-PD-L1 or anti-CTLA-4, was allowed, and 30% to 40% had some.

The assay was immunoSEQ multiplex PCR, and TCRdb's table has in-frame clones only and misses some. The sample gives tens of thousands of clones, 80% to 95% of which show up once; approximately 0.49% is in the top ten. Trimming cost V 1 base and J 4 bases; bases outside gene matches: 4. This CDR3 has 15 amino acids. Germline assignment: CDR1 SGHNT and CDR2 YYREEE (reference sequence). Whole-study results and caveats: At 0.1 to 3.0 mg/kg and by week 6, CD4+ and CD8+ T cells in the blood had expanded clonally.

The sequencing here drew on CD4+ or CD8+ T cells sorted from blood, taken in a trial of the OX40 agonist ivuxolimab. The receptor was derived from an adult with an advanced solid tumor such as melanoma, head and neck, liver or kidney cancer. V usage is TRBV5-4 and J usage is TRBJ2-2; 7 bases align to TRBD1. The CDR3 bases are TGTGCCAGCAGCTTGACAGGGGTTGTCACCGGGGAGCTGTTTTTT. Translated, it gives CASSLTGVVTGELFF.